This T cell receptor beta chain was recovered during a study of T cell changes during pregnancy in multiple sclerosis. This table comes from immunoSEQ multiplex PCR, and its TCRdb copy is limited to in-frame clones, with some not included. The sample has about 87,000 clones, about 94% seen once; the top ten hold under 1.5%. Trimming at V came to 1 base and at J to 7 bases, leaving 7 bases not matched to a gene. Germline V CDR1 and CDR2: SGHTA, FQGNSA. The CDR3 consists of 15 residues. This TCR was recovered from a female donor in good health, enrolled as a control in a pregnancy study. Sequenced material: peripheral blood, taken in the third trimester of pregnancy. The V and J genes are TRBV7-2 and TRBJ2-1; the match to TRBD2 covers 7 bases. The CDR3 sequence is CASSLDAGVWNEQFF. The CDR3 region has the DNA TGTGCCAGCAGCTTAGATGCGGGAGTGTGGAATGAGCAGTTCTTC.